These 16 T cell receptor beta chains were all obtained from the same sample, sequenced in a study of a mutant IDH1 vaccine in newly diagnosed glioma. For these TCRs, the target antigens are not known. Sequencing was performed with immunoSEQ multiplex PCR; in TCRdb, only in-frame clones are kept and a portion is missing. The sample includes tens of thousands of clones, over 60% seen only once; the top ten take 6.5% to 9.5%. Time point noted: week 35, safety follow-up. The study gave 300 ug of mutant IDH1 20-mer peptide per vaccine dose, with topical imiquimod. The source material was PBMCs, sampled from a glioma patient whose treatment included an IDH1 peptide vaccine. Receptor source: a man in his fifties or sixties with glioma.

This clone appeared once. This chain joins TRBV6-5 and TRBJ1-1; D ambiguous. CDR3 length: 13 amino acids. Germline lookup yields CDR1 MNHEY and CDR2 SVGAGI. Trimming took 6 bases from V and 5 from J, leaving 13 bases between them. The CDR3 nucleotides are TGTGCCAGCAGGAATATTCCCAGTACTGAAGCTTTCTTT. It encodes CASRNIPSTEAFF.

The chain carries TRBV15 and TRBJ1-2; D is ambiguous. This CDR3 comprises 13 residues. Deletions cut 0 bases from V and 2 bases from J, with 4 bases between. CDR1 and CDR2 from the germline V gene are LNHNV and YYDKDF (reference sequence). The CDR3 is CATSRDINYGYTF. CDR3 nucleotides: TGTGCCACCAGCAGAGACATCAACTATGGCTACACCTTC.

The gene calls are TRBV5-6 and TRBJ1-5; no clear D. CDR3 length: 14 amino acids. Trimming took off 3 bases at V and 4 bases at J, with 11 bases between the two ends. Germline CDR1 SGHDT, CDR2 YYEEEE. CDR3 loop: CASSSFGPNQPQHF. In nucleotides, the CDR3 is TGTGCCAGCAGCTCCTTCGGGCCGAATCAGCCCCAGCATTTT.

The chain couples TRBV30 to TRBJ2-7; no clear D gene. The CDR3 is 11 residues long. Trimming cost V 0 bases and J 2 bases, with 2 bases left between them. CDR1 is GTSNPN, CDR2 SVGIG, per germline (reference sequence). As DNA, the CDR3 is TGTGCCTGGAGTGTTGCCTACGAGCAGTACTTC. The encoded protein is CAWSVAYEQYF.

The chain employs TRBV4-1 and TRBJ1-3, with a possible D match to TRBD1 (6 bases). The CDR3 totals 15 residues. V was cut by 6 bases and J by 0 bases, with 12 bases left in between. Germline loops: CDR1 MGHRA, CDR2 YSYEKL. The CDR3 sequence is CASSPTGLSGNTIYF. The CDR3 DNA reads TGCGCCAGCAGTCCTACAGGGCTCTCTGGAAACACCATATATTTT.

This rearrangement joins TRBV6-4 to TRBJ2-2, with TRBD1 identical over 7 bases. Germline loops: CDR1 MRHNA, CDR2 SNTAGT. This CDR3 comprises 13 residues. V gave up 5 bases and J gave up 7 bases; unmatched junction bases: 4. CDR3 coding DNA: TGTGCCAGCAGTCCAGGGGGTTACGGGGAGCTGTTTTTT. This sequence encodes CASSPGGYGELFF.

This clone showed up just a few times. The chain recombines TRBV5-1 with TRBJ1-2; possible D gene TRBD1, 6 bases. In germline, CDR1 is SGHRS, CDR2 YFSETQ. The CDR3 consists of 15 residues. V lost 0 bases and J lost 10, with 19 bases in between. CDR3 loop: CASSLGGVDSPLYTF. The CDR3, as DNA: TGCGCCAGCAGCTTGGGAGGCGTGGACAGTCCGCTCTACACCTTC.

The CDR3 coding sequence is TGTGCCAGCAGTTACTCGACGGACAACACCGGGGAGCTGTTTTTT. It codes for CASSYSTDNTGELFF. The J gene is TRBJ2-2, the V gene TRBV6-5; D call uncertain. CDR3 size: 15 residues. Per the germline V gene, CDR1 is MNHEY and CDR2 is SVGAGI. V was cut by 0 bases and J by 2 bases, with 7 bases left in between.

Details on this clone: Compared with germline, one end of the junction differs, possibly owing to a read error. The chain joins TRBV15 to TRBJ2-7; 7 nucleotides align to TRBD1. The CDR3 loop spans 14 amino acids. Per the germline V gene, CDR1 is LNHNV and CDR2 is YYDKDF (reference sequence). CDR3 coding DNA: TGTGCCACCAGCAATGAGGGGGCCTCCAACGAGCAGTACTTC. It translates to CATSNEGASNEQYF.

The V call is TRBV30, the J call TRBJ1-2; D is possibly TRBD1 (6 bases). V was shortened by 0 bases and J by 8 bases, with 13 bases between the two germline ends. Germline values: CDR1 GTSNPN, CDR2 SVGIG (reference sequence). The CDR3 spans 13 residues. The CDR3 spells CAWSVKGVVGYTF. For the CDR3, the DNA is TGTGCCTGGAGTGTAAAGGGGGTTGTAGGCTACACCTTC.

The chain couples TRBV19 to TRBJ2-1, with D perhaps matching TRBD2 (5 bases). CDR3 length: 14 residues. V was cut by 3 bases and J by 9 bases, with 15 bases left in between. The germline V gene encodes CDR1 LNHDA and CDR2 SQIVND (reference sequence). The CDR3 coding sequence is TGTGCCAGTAGTATGGCTGGGCTAGCTGGTGAGCAGTTCTTC. Translation gives CASSMAGLAGEQFF.

This chain uses TRBV2 with TRBJ2-3; D gene uncertain. In germline, CDR1 is SNHLY, CDR2 FYNNEI. V was shortened by 7 bases and J by 5 bases, with 19 bases between the two germline ends. The CDR3 covers 15 residues. CDR3 DNA sequence: TGTGCCAGCACCTCGGGTCAGACATTGCGAGATACGCAGTATTTT. This sequence encodes CASTSGQTLRDTQYF. The variable domain in full, completed from reference TRBV2 and TRBJ2-3, reads EPEVTQTPSHQVTQMGQEVILRCVPISNHLYFYWYRQILGQKVEFLVSFYNNEISEKSEIFDDQFSVERPDGSNFTLKIRSTKLEDSAMYFCASTSGQTLRDTQYFGPGTRLTVL.

The chain employs TRBV6-5 and TRBJ2-7, with no clear D. V gave up 6 bases and J gave up 3 bases, with 12 bases separating them. This CDR3 region has 13 residues. Germline CDR1 is MNHEY and CDR2 is SVGAGI. The chain's CDR3 is CASSPGSFYEQYF. CDR3 sequence (DNA): TGTGCCAGCAGCCCGGGTAGTTTCTACGAGCAGTACTTC.

The chain joins TRBV2 to TRBJ2-7; 8 bases line up with TRBD2. The CDR3 sequence is 15 residues long. The V segment lost 3 bases and the J segment 1 base; nucleotides outside the gene matches: 5. Germline loops: CDR1 SNHLY, CDR2 FYNNEI. CDR3 in DNA: TGTGCCAGCAGTGAGCGGGGGGCGGAATCCTACGAGCAGTACTTC. Encoded protein: CASSERGAESYEQYF.

The chain recombines TRBV2 with TRBJ1-1; 7 bases are shared with TRBD1. The junction had 6 bases not matched to a gene; V was cut back by 3 bases and J by 5 bases. The CDR3 runs to 14 residues. Germline V gene data show CDR1 as SNHLY and CDR2 as FYNNEI. The CDR3 coding sequence is TGTGCCAGCAGTGAGCTAAAGGGGGCAACTGAAGCTTTCTTT. Protein: CASSELKGATEAFF.

This chain connects TRBV7-2 to TRBJ1-2, with D unclear. The V end lost 5 bases, the J end lost 6 bases, and 10 bases lay between the germline ends. The CDR3 length is 12 residues. Per germline, CDR1 SGHTA and CDR2 FQGNSA. CDR3 sequence (DNA): TGTGCCAGCAGCCTCACACGGGATGGCTACACCTTC. Protein product: CASSLTRDGYTF.